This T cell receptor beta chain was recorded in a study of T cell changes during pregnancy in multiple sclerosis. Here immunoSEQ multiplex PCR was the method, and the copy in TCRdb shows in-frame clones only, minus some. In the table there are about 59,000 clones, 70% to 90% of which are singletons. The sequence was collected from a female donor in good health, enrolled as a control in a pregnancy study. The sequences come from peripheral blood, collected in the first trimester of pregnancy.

The DNA of the CDR3 is TGTGCCAGCAGCTTACGAGGGTCCTACAATGAGCAGTTCTTC. It codes for CASSLRGSYNEQFF. The chain joins TRBV11-1 to TRBJ2-1; D possibly corresponds to TRBD2 (5 bases). This CDR3 comprises 14 residues. The germline V gene encodes CDR1 SGHAT and CDR2 FQDESV (reference sequence). The V end lost 2 bases, the J end lost 1 base, and 6 bases lay between the germline ends. Full variable domain (remainder filled in from reference TRBV11-1 and TRBJ2-1): EAEVAQSPRYKITEKSQAVAFWCDPISGHATLYWYRQILGQGPELLVQFQDESVVDDSQLPKDRFSAERLKGVDSTLKIQPAELGDSAMYLCASSLRGSYNEQFFGPGTRLTVL.